These 2 T cell receptor beta chains originate from one sample sequenced in a study of graft-versus-host responses after intestinal transplantation (dated by TCRdb to the early 2020s). Per the publication, the time point label means: cells obtained before transplantation from donor or recipient. Libraries were constructed by the immunoSEQ multiplex PCR assay. TCRdb took this table from immuneACCESS and kept in-frame rearrangements with V and J called. Such tables lack part of the clones; where checked against another copy, unresolved V genes explain under half of the gap, and the rest is unexplained. This sample comprises under 140,000 clones, just over 90% of them detected only once. Of the sample, around 0.49% falls within the top ten clones. These receptors have no identified antigens. The sample here was unstimulated CD8+ T cells sorted from spleen or lymph node cells, taken before intestinal transplant. Receptors originate from a human donor who received an intestinal transplant.

The chain couples TRBV9 to TRBJ1-5, with D uncertain. Trimming removed 4 bases from V and 2 bases from J, with 10 bases in between. Germline V CDR1 and CDR2: SGDLS, YYNGEE. This CDR3 comprises 14 residues. The CDR3 loop is CASSSDGGNQPQHF. CDR3 DNA sequence: TGTGCCAGCAGCTCTGACGGTGGCAATCAGCCCCAGCATTTT. Combining the CDR3 with reference TRBV9 and TRBJ1-5 gives the whole variable domain DSGVTQTPKHLITATGQRVTLRCSPRSGDLSVYWYQQSLDQGLQFLIQYYNGEERAKGNILERFSAQQFPDLHSELNLSSLELGDSALYFCASSSDGGNQPQHFGDGTRLSIL.

The chain has TRBV9 and TRBJ2-7; 7 bases match TRBD2. CDR3 size: 15 residues. The germline gives CDR1 SGDLS, CDR2 YYNGEE. Trimming removed 4 bases from V and 0 bases from J; junction bases left unmatched: 7. CDR3 in amino acids: CASSRRGESSYEQYF. The CDR3 bases are TGTGCCAGCAGCCGTCGGGGGGAGAGCTCCTACGAGCAGTACTTC.